These 13 T cell receptor beta chains were all obtained from the same sample, sequenced in a study of control samples from healthy donors and cancer patients (TCRdb year 2020). Libraries came from the immunoSEQ multiplex PCR assay. TCRdb limited this immuneACCESS table to in-frame rearrangements with V and J called. A share of clones is missing; checked studies link under half to unresolved V genes, and the rest is unexplained. In this sample the table shows 170,000 or so clones, 80% to 95% of which occur a single time. More than 1.1% of the sample goes to the ten largest clones. Material: blood. The receptors originated from a man in his late teens or twenties in good health.

The rearrangement links TRBV10-3 to TRBJ2-7, with D possibly TRBD2 on 7 matching bases. Trimming cost V 0 bases and J 4 bases, with 16 bases left between them. Germline V lookup: CDR1 ENHRY, CDR2 SYGVKD. The CDR3 is made up of 16 amino acids. CDR3 in amino acids: CAISESGGGAGYEQYF. The CDR3 DNA reads as TGTGCCATCAGTGAGTCAGGCGGGGGCGCGGGGTACGAGCAGTACTTC.

This clone was seen a single time. The genes are TRBV5-6 and TRBJ2-1; no definite D call. Germline CDR1 SGHDT, CDR2 YYEEEE. The ends were cut back, 6 bases at V and 7 bases at J, with 14 bases in the middle. This CDR3 has 13 amino acids. Written as DNA, the CDR3 is TGTGCCAGCAACTTACCTTGGCGAAATGAGCAGTTCTTC. It codes for CASNLPWRNEQFF.

The V and J genes are TRBV6-5 and TRBJ2-7; a weak D match, TRBD2 (5 bases). The CDR3 is 15 amino acids. Trimming took off 2 bases at V and 2 bases at J, with 13 bases between the two ends. CDR1 and CDR2 (germline): MNHEY, SVGAGI. CDR3 loop: CASSYRESATYEQYF. The CDR3 nucleotides are TGTGCCAGCAGTTACAGGGAGAGTGCCACCTACGAGCAGTACTTC.

The chain couples TRBV7-3 to TRBJ1-2, with D perhaps TRBD1 (5 bases). V gave up 5 bases and J gave up 4 bases, with 14 bases separating them. CDR1 is SGHTA, CDR2 FQGTGA, per germline. CDR3 size: 14 residues. In DNA form, the CDR3 reads TGTGCCAGCAGCCTAAACCGGGGGACCTATGGCTACACCTTC. This sequence encodes CASSLNRGTYGYTF. Based on the CDR3 plus reference TRBV7-3 and TRBJ1-2, the full variable domain is GAGVSQTPSNKVTEKGKYVELRCDPISGHTALYWYRQSLGQGPEFLIYFQGTGAADDSGLPNDRFFAVRPEGSVSTLKIQRTERGDSAVYLCASSLNRGTYGYTFGSGTRLTVV.

The chain is built from TRBV18 and TRBJ2-7; the match to TRBD1 covers 8 bases. The germline V gene encodes CDR1 KGHSH and CDR2 LQKENI. The CDR3 runs 15 residues. The V and J ends lost 1 base and 0 bases, in that order; junction bases with no gene match: 2. The CDR3 DNA is TGTGCCAGCTCACCACGGACAGGGAGCTCCTACGAGCAGTACTTC. Amino acid sequence: CASSPRTGSSYEQYF.

This clone was recorded a few times. The CDR3 sequence: CASSELRNTEAFF. For the CDR3, the DNA is TGCGCCAGCAGTGAATTACGGAACACTGAAGCTTTCTTT. The chain combines TRBV10-1 with TRBJ1-1; D ambiguous. Germline CDR1 WNHNN, CDR2 SYGVQD (reference sequence). The CDR3 has 13 residues. V shed 3 bases and J shed 1 base, with 6 bases lying between them.

V usage is TRBV30 and J usage is TRBJ1-2, with TRBD1 identical over 7 bases. Germline loops: CDR1 GTSNPN, CDR2 SVGIG (reference sequence). The CDR3 spans 14 residues. The trim removed 3 bases at V and 1 base at J, leaving 5 bases unmatched. CDR3 protein: CAWRGGGNNYGYTF. The CDR3 DNA follows: TGTGCCTGGAGGGGAGGGGGCAATAACTATGGCTACACCTTC.

The rearrangement uses TRBV5-8 and TRBJ1-6, with D maybe TRBD1 (6 bases). This CDR3 has 18 amino acids. Per the germline V gene, CDR1 is SGHTS and CDR2 is YDEGEE. V lost 0 bases and J lost 4, with 17 bases in between. The CDR3 bases are TGTGCCAGCAGCTTGGGACAGGAAAGATTCGTTTATAATTCACCCCTCCACTTT. Protein sequence: CASSLGQERFVYNSPLHF.

This clone was seen a handful of times. The chain recombines TRBV11-1 with TRBJ1-1, with 7 nucleotides matching TRBD1. The CDR3 has 15 residues. The V gene end was trimmed by 4 bases and the J gene end by 4 bases; junction bases not matched to a gene: 9. Germline CDR1 reads SGHAT; CDR2 reads FQDESV (reference sequence). Here the CDR3 reads CASSSNGRQGTEAFF. The CDR3, as DNA: TGTGCCAGCAGCTCCAACGGGAGACAGGGCACTGAAGCTTTCTTT.

This clone was found once. V is TRBV27 and J is TRBJ1-2; D not resolved. This CDR3 spans 11 amino acids. Germline values: CDR1 MNHEY, CDR2 SMNVEV (reference sequence). The V end lost 8 bases, the J end lost 2 bases, and 6 bases lay between the germline ends. CDR3 region: CASGGNYGYTF. CDR3 nucleotide sequence: TGTGCCAGCGGCGGAAACTATGGCTACACCTTC.

This sequence joins TRBV30 and TRBJ1-1, with TRBD1 matching 9 bases. The CDR3 is made up of 15 amino acids. V lost 2 bases and J lost 3; bases outside the gene matches: 7. CDR1 and CDR2 (germline): GTSNPN, SVGIG (reference sequence). DNA for the CDR3: TGTGCCTGGAGTCAATATGGACAGGGGTACACTGAAGCTTTCTTT. Amino acids: CAWSQYGQGYTEAFF. The full variable domain, rest sourced from reference TRBV30 and TRBJ1-1, is SQTIHQWPATLVQPVGSPLSLECTVEGTSNPNLYWYRQAAGRGLQLLFYSVGIGQISSEVPQNLSASRPQDRQFILSSKKLLLSDSGFYLCAWSQYGQGYTEAFFGQGTRLTVV.

This chain connects TRBV21-1 to TRBJ1-3; the table calls TRBD1, which could not be checked here. TRBV21-1 has pseudogene status. The CDR3 runs to 15 residues. CDR3 protein: CASSNIRGTVDTIYF. CDR3 DNA sequence: TGTGCCAGCAGCAACATACGTGGGACAGTGGACACCATATATTTT.

The genes are TRBV28 and TRBJ1-2; tentative D call: TRBD1 (6 bases). V was cut by 4 bases and J by 2 bases, with 11 bases left in between. CDR3 size: 14 residues. CDR1 and CDR2 from the germline V gene are MDHEN and SYDVKM. The CDR3 DNA follows: TGTGCCAGCAGTTGGGGGGCTACAAACTATGGCTACACCTTC. Its protein product is CASSWGATNYGYTF.